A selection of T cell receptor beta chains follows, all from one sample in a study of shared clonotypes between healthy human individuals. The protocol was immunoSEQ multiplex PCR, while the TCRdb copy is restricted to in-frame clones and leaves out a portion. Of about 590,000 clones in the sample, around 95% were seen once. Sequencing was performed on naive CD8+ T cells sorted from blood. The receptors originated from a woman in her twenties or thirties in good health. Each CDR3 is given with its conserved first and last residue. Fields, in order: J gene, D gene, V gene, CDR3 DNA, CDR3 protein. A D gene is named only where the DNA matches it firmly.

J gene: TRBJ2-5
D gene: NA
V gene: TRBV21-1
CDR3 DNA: TGTGCCAGCAGCAAAAGGGGCCCAGCCGAGTACTTC
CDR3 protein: CASSKRGPAEYF

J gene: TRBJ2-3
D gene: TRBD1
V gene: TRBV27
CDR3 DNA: TGTGCCAGCAGCCAAGGGACAGGGGTGAGGGATACGCAGTATTTT
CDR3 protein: CASSQGTGVRDTQYF

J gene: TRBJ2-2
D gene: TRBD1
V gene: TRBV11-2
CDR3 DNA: TGTGCCAGCAGCCCATACAGGGGAGCAAGCACCGGGGAGCTGTTTTTT
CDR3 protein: CASSPYRGASTGELFF

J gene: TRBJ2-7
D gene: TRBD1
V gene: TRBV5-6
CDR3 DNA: TGTGCCAGCAGCCAAGGGACAGGGGACGAGCAGTACTTC
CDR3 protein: CASSQGTGDEQYF

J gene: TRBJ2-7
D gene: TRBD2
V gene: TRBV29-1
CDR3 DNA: TGCAGCGTCCAGACTAGCGGAGGACCCTACGAGCAGTACTTC
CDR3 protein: CSVQTSGGPYEQYF

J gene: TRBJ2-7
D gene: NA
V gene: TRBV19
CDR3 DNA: TGTGCCAGTAGCGAGGTAGCGGACTACGAGCAGTACTTC
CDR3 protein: CASSEVADYEQYF

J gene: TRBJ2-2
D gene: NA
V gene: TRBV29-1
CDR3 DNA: TGCAGCGTTGAGGACGGTGTCCGGGAGCTGTTTTTT
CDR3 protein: CSVEDGVRELFF

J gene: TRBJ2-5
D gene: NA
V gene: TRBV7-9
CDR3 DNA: TGTGCCAGCAGCTTAGCGCTCGGGGCCACGCGAAAGACCCAGTACTTC
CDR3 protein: CASSLALGATRKTQYF

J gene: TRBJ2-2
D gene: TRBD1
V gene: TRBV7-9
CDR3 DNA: TGTGCCAGCAGCCGGGACAGGTTAAGGGACGGGGAGCTGTTTTTT
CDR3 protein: CASSRDRLRDGELFF

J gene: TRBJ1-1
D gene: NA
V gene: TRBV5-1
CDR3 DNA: TGCGCCAGCAGCTTCCAGGGCTACTCCATGAACACTGAAGCTTTCTTT
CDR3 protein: CASSFQGYSMNTEAFF